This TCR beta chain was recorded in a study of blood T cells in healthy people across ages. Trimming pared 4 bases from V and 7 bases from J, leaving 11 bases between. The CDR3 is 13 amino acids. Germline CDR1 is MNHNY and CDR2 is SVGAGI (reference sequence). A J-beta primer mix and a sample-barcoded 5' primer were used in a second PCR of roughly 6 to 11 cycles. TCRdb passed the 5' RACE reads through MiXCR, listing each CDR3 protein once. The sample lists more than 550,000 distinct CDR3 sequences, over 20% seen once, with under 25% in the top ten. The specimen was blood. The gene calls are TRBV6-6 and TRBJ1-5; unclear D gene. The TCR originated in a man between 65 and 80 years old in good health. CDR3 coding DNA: TGTGCCAGCAGTTCGGGCGGGCAGCAGCCCCAGCATTTT. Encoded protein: CASSSGGQQPQHF.